Below, one T cell receptor (beta chain) is given with its context. The data are from a study of blood T cell repertoires in COVID-19. Looking at the study overall: Italy, Spain and the United States were the sources of the convalescent and acute COVID-19 samples. PBMCs, B-cell-depleted T cells, or T cells were the source of the cDNA or gDNA that made up the material.

Looked up from germline, CDR1 is LGHNA and CDR2 is YNFKEQ. There are 18 residues in the CDR3. Germline trimming cut 4 bases from V and 1 base from J; bases unmatched to any gene: 10. In the original analysis: For nucleated cells, counts were estimated from reference gene primer amplification. Some clones are missing from TCRdb's copy, which holds only in-frame ones; the method was immunoSEQ multiplex PCR. For V, J and clone size, that table is used; D and trimming come from the DNA. Seen here are over 50,000 clones, 85% observed once, and the top ten hold 4.5% to 5.5%. The chain combines TRBV4-2 with TRBJ2-1; 10 bases line up with TRBD2. This clonotype originated in an older man with acute or convalescent COVID-19. Sequenced: peripheral blood. The CDR3 DNA reads as TGTGCCAGCAGCCGCGAGCGGGGGGGAGGGGGATCCTACAATGAGCAGTTCTTC. It encodes CASSRERGGGGSYNEQFF.